This T cell receptor beta chain was found in a study of PD-1 blockade in classical Hodgkin lymphoma. Study-wide background: Patients were administered nivolumab (3 mg/kg intravenously) every 2 weeks. Findings and caveats of the study: By C4D1, CD4+ diversity increased significantly, especially in complete responders. Those achieving complete response showed baseline diversity like newly diagnosed patients.

This clone has only one observation. What it binds is unknown. Each patient relapsed following autologous stem cell transplantation, and prior brentuximab vedotin exposure differed. The best responses consisted of complete response, partial response or progressive disease. Clones were sequenced by immunoSEQ multiplex PCR, and TCRdb holds only the in-frame ones, with some missing. The repertoire includes roughly 18,000 clones, over 55% of them detected once, and approximately 8.3% sits in the top ten. Trimming took off 8 bases at V and 2 bases at J, with 12 bases between the two ends. From germline, CDR1 is MNHNY and CDR2 SVGAGI (reference sequence). The CDR3 runs to 14 residues.

This receptor was obtained from a human donor with classical Hodgkin lymphoma. The source material was peripheral blood mononuclear cells (PBMCs), sampled before the second cycle of nivolumab. The chain joins TRBV6-6 to TRBJ1-4, with a tentative D call TRBD1 (6 bases). The chain's CDR3 is CASRATGTNEKLFF. In DNA form, the CDR3 reads TGTGCCAGCCGGGCAACAGGGACTAATGAAAAACTGTTTTTT.